What follows describes a single T cell receptor (beta chain). Its cognate antigen has yet to be identified. Base qualities are not at hand, and no much larger clone is one base apart. This record belongs to a study of graft-versus-host responses after intestinal transplantation (dated by TCRdb to 2020 to 2022). At the level of the whole study: The transplants that recipients received were multivisceral, liver-intestinal, or isolated intestinal. Every recipient was given anti-thymocyte globulin induction, followed by around three years of maintenance tacrolimus and steroids. After intestinal transplantation, graft-versus-host and host-versus-graft alloreactive T cell clones in the graft, circulation and bone marrow were tracked using bulk TCR-beta CDR3 sequencing. To identify alloreactive clones, pre-transplant mixed lymphocyte reaction products were sequenced and compared with unstimulated pre-transplant donor and recipient T cells. A cohort of about 25 intestinal transplant recipients, including one retransplant, was enrolled, and 3 patients lacking pretransplant specimens were excluded. A peak of at least 4% donor T cells among recipient peripheral blood mononuclear cells was the definition used for donor T cell macrochimerism. Rather than being sequenced by the commercial service, samples from three later patients were sequenced in-house on an Illumina MiSeq and processed with MiXCR. What the authors observed across the whole study: Early after transplant, declines in HvG clones were associated with peak levels of circulating GvH clones. Patients with donor T cell macrochimerism had high GvH to HvG T cell clonal ratios in their allografts. The relatively low number and heterogeneity of intestinal transplant patients limited the conclusions. GvH clones were found in recipient bone marrow, and some of the GvH clones appeared earlier in ileal mucosa or blood, which is consistent with an intestinal mucosal origin.

The CDR3 numbers 15 residues from cysteine through phenylalanine. Kept here is only the CDR3 DNA, which spans 45 bases and is read in frame from base 1. CDR1 and CDR2 (MGHRA, YSYEKL) derive from the germline V gene. Trimming accounts for 3 bases at V and 4 bases at J, while the number of junction bases matched to no gene is 4. The time point label here, explained by the study, means: cells obtained before transplantation from donor or recipient. CD3+CD4+ and CD3+CD8+ populations were FACS-sorted from unstimulated pre-transplant donor and recipient cells taken from spleen or lymph nodes. Library method: the immunoSEQ multiplex PCR assay. In most patients, genomic DNA was isolated using the Qiagen DNeasy Blood and Tissue Kit and sent frozen to Adaptive Biotechnologies for TCR sequencing. High-throughput TCR-beta CDR3 sequencing of genomic DNA from most patients was performed by Adaptive Biotechnologies. From the authors' description of their analysis: TCR sequencing data for approximately 19 patients were retrieved from Adaptive's ImmunoSEQ software; a few other patients were processed with MiXCR and VDJtools. To correct CD4 versus CD8 sorting errors, sequences present in both subsets at a frequency ratio below 5:1 were removed. Because the origin of CDR3 nucleotide sequences shared between donor and recipient could not be assigned, those sequences were removed. To be classed as alloreactive, a clone needed at least 2-fold expansion over unstimulated cells and a minimum CFSE-low frequency of 0.002% (template counts) or 0.001% (read counts). Clones were considered mappable if detected in sequenced pre-transplant spleen, lymph node, or MLR CFSE-low populations of the donor or recipient. The cumulative frequency of alloreactive clones was calculated as a percentage of all sequences, weighted by copy number. TCRdb's version of the immuneACCESS table is confined to in-frame rearrangements and falls short of the full clone set. An unresolved V gene accounts for under half of the shortfall where checked; the remainder is of unknown origin. D and trimming were read from the DNA, whereas the V and J calls and clone size are those reported in that table. A total of around 100,000 clones appear in this sample, 85% to 95% of them only once. Of the sample, around 1% falls within the top ten clones.

Sequences were derived from unstimulated CD8+ T cells sorted from spleen or lymph node cells, sampled before transplant. This receptor chain uses TRBV4-1 and TRBJ2-2, with TRBD1 identical over 8 junction bases. This clonotype was sampled from a human donor who was the organ donor for an intestinal transplant. The CDR3 reads as follows: CASSHEQGGTGELFF. In nucleotides, the sequence is TGCGCCAGCAGCCACGAACAGGGGGGCACCGGGGAGCTGTTTTTT.